The 3 T cell receptor beta chains listed next were all sequenced from one sample in a study of shared clonotypes between healthy human individuals. TCRdb's copy holds only in-frame clones and misses some; the assay was immunoSEQ multiplex PCR. The sample consists of around 980,000 clones, around 82% of them appearing once. Sequences were obtained from memory CD4+ T cells from PBMCs. The subset here: CD45RA-negative fraction. The receptors originated from a man aged 18-30 years in good health. Some clones in this sample may be carry-over from other donors' samples.

CDR3 residues: CASSFSNTEAFF. CDR3 nucleotide sequence: TGTGCCAGCAGTTTCTCGAACACTGAAGCTTTCTTT. The chain is built from TRBV28 and TRBJ1-1; no clear D gene. Germline V CDR1 and CDR2: MDHEN, SYDVKM. V was pared by 3 bases and J by 1 base, with 3 bases between. There are 12 residues in the CDR3.

This clone has a single count. The chain uses TRBV5-1 and TRBJ1-2; TRBD1 might be the D (6 bases). The CDR3 runs to 14 residues. Germline CDR1 SGHRS, CDR2 YFSETQ. Trimming removed 3 bases from V and 6 bases from J, with 15 bases in between. The CDR3 coding sequence is TGCGCCAGCAGCTATGGGGCACAGGGAGATGGCTACACCTTC. This encodes CASSYGAQGDGYTF.

The rearrangement uses TRBV6-1 and TRBJ2-3, with D uncertain. The CDR3 consists of 12 residues. Germline CDR1 and CDR2: MNHNS and SASEGT. With 3 bases removed from V and 6 bases from J, the gap between germline ends came to 7 bases. The CDR3 DNA follows: TGTGCCAGCAGTGAGCCCTGGGATACGCAGTATTTT. Its translation is CASSEPWDTQYF.